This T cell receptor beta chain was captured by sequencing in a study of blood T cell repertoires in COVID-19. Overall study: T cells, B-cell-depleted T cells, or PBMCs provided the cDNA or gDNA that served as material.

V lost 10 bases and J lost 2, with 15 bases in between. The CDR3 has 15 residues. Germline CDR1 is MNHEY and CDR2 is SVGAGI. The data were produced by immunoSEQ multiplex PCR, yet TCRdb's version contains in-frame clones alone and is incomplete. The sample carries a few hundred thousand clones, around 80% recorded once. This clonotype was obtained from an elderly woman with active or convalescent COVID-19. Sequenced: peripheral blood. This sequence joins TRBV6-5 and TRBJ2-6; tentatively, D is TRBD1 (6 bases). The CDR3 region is CATASSGAGANVLTF. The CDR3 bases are TGTGCCACCGCGAGCTCAGGGGCTGGGGCCAACGTCCTGACTTTC.